What follows is one TCR beta chain and its context. The donors were adults (healthy and HIV-negative) with no recent acute infections or vaccinations. The data stem from a study of shared clonotypes between healthy human individuals. Trimming removed 0 bases at V and 2 bases at J, with 9 bases between. The CDR3 runs to 15 residues. CDR1 is SGDLS and CDR2 is YYNGEE in the germline V gene. Some 29,000 T cell genomes (around 200 ng DNA) went into each sorted-subset replicate. Libraries were prepared by immunoSEQ multiplex PCR; TCRdb keeps only in-frame clonotypes and omits some of them. The table lists about 980,000 clones, more than 75% of them singletons.

This sequence was found in a man younger than 35 in good health. Sequencing used memory CD4+ T cells sorted from blood. Subset described: CD45RA-negative fraction. The gene calls are TRBV9 and TRBJ2-1; the D gene is possibly TRBD2 (6 bases). The CDR3 spells CASSVEGLPYNEQFF. As DNA, the CDR3 is TGTGCCAGCAGCGTAGAAGGACTACCCTACAATGAGCAGTTCTTC.